This note documents a single T cell receptor beta chain sequence. Its specificity is not known. The sample originates from a study of cytomegalovirus exposure and HLA in healthy donors. Study results and limitations: It was assumed in the presence/absence analyses that sequencing depth was roughly uniform across donors. It emerged from a later analysis that several of the most significant clusters appeared to be linked to common viral pathogens.

The study ran its PCR with 60 Vbeta and 13 Jbeta primers. Here immunoSEQ multiplex PCR was the method, and the copy in TCRdb shows in-frame clones only, minus some. The sample has 150,000 to 200,000 clones; approximately 72% are singletons. From germline, CDR1 is DFQATT and CDR2 SNEGSKA (reference sequence). This CDR3 region has 11 residues. With 3 bases removed from V and 4 bases from J, the gap between germline ends came to 6 bases. The donors, nominally healthy at sampling, likely had unrecorded immune exposures. The chain couples TRBV20-1 to TRBJ1-1; tentatively, D is TRBD1 (6 bases). The source of this sequence is a female donor in good health and CMV-seronegative. The sample taken for sequencing was PBMCs. CDR3 sequence reads: CSARGATEAFF. The CDR3 DNA reads TGCAGTGCTAGGGGGGCCACTGAAGCTTTCTTT.